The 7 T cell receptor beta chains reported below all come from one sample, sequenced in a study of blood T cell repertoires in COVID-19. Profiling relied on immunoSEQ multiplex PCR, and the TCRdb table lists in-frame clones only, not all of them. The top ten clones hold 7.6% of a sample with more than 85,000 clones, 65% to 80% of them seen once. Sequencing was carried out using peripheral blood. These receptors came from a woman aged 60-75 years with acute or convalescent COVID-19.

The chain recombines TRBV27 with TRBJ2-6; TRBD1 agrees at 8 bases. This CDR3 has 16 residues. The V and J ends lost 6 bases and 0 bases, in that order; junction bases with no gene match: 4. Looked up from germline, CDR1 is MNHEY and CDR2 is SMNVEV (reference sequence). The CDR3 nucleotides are TGTGCCAGCAGGCCGGACAGGGACTCTGGGGCCAACGTCCTGACTTTC. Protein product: CASRPDRDSGANVLTF.

The CDR3 region has the DNA TGCGCCAGCAGCCAAAGATCAGGGGGGCTCGATACGCAGTATTTT. Amino acid sequence: CASSQRSGGLDTQYF. The rearrangement joins TRBV4-1 to TRBJ2-3; weak D call: TRBD1 (7 bases). CDR3 length: 15 residues. Germline CDR1 and CDR2: MGHRA and YSYEKL. The V and J ends lost 2 bases and 6 bases respectively, with 15 bases between them.

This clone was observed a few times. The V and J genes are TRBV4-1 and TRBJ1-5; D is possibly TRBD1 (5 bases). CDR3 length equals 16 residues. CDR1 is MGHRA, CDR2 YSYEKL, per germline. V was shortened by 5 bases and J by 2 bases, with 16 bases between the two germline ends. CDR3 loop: CASSFSRGRGNQPQHF. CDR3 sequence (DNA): TGCGCCAGCAGCTTTTCGCGGGGCCGCGGCAATCAGCCCCAGCATTTT.

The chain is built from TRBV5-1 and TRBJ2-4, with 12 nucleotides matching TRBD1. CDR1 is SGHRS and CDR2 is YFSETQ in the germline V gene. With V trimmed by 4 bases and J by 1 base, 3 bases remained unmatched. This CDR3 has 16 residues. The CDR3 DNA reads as TGCGCCAGCAGCCAGGGACAGGGGGCTGCCAAAAACATTCAGTACTTC. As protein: CASSQGQGAAKNIQYF.

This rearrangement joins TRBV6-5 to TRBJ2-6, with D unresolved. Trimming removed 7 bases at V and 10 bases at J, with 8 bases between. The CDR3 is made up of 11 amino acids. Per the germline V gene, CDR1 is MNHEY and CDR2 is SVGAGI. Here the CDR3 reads CASTHTNVLTF. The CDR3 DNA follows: TGTGCCAGCACCCATACAAACGTCCTGACTTTC.

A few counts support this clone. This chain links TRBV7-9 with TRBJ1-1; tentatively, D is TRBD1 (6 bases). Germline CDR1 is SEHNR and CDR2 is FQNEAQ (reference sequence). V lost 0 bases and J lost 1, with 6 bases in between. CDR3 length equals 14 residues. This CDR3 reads CASSLAQGNTEAFF. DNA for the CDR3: TGTGCCAGCAGCTTAGCACAGGGGAACACTGAAGCTTTCTTT.

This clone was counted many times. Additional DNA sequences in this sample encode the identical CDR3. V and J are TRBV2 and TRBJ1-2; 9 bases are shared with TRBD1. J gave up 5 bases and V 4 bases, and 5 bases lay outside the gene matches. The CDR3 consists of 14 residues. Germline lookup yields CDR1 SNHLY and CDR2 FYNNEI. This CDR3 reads CASSAGTGNYGYTF. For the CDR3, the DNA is TGTGCCAGCAGTGCTGGGACAGGGAATTATGGCTACACCTTC. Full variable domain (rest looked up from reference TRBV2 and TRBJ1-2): EPEVTQTPSHQVTQMGQEVILRCVPISNHLYFYWYRQILGQKVEFLVSFYNNEISEKSEIFDDQFSVERPDGSNFTLKIRSTKLEDSAMYFCASSAGTGNYGYTFGSGTRLTVV.